These 18 T cell receptor beta chains were sequenced from one sample in a study of T cell responses to AZD1222 COVID-19 vaccine. Measured with immunoSEQ multiplex PCR; TCRdb has only the in-frame clones, and not every one. Found here are under 110,000 clones, 90% of them singletons; the top ten hold approximately 1.2%. Sequencing was performed on peripheral blood, taken on day 0 of AZD1222 vaccination. The receptor source for this set is an adult in good health.

The chain joins TRBV5-1 to TRBJ2-7, with D tentatively TRBD2 (6 bases). Germline lookup yields CDR1 SGHRS and CDR2 YFSETQ. The V gene lost 5 bases and the J gene lost 0 bases, with 15 bases spanning the gap. CDR3 length: 15 residues. The CDR3 DNA reads as TGCGCCAGCAGAAGACCCGGGACTTCCTCCTACGAGCAGTACTTC. This codes for CASRRPGTSSYEQYF.

The chain combines TRBV29-1 with TRBJ2-2; tentatively, D is TRBD1 (5 bases). Looked up from germline, CDR1 is SQVTM and CDR2 is ANQGSEA. V was cut by 7 bases and J by 0 bases, with 12 bases left in between. The CDR3 length is 14 residues. The CDR3 sequence: CSARQRTNTGELFF. The CDR3 coding sequence is TGCAGCGCAAGACAGCGAACGAACACCGGGGAGCTGTTTTTT.

The chain is built from TRBV5-4 and TRBJ1-6; D is unresolved. The CDR3 consists of 14 residues. The V gene lost 0 bases and the J gene lost 10 bases, with 11 bases spanning the gap. The germline gives CDR1 SGHNT, CDR2 YYREEE (reference sequence). Here the CDR3 DNA reads TGTGCCAGCAGCTTGGCCCCTGCCTCCTCACCCCTCCACTTT. It translates to CASSLAPASSPLHF.

This rearrangement joins TRBV6-5 to TRBJ2-5; perhaps TRBD2 as D (6 bases). Germline assignment: CDR1 MNHEY and CDR2 SVGAGI. CDR3 length: 15 amino acids. V dropped 8 bases and J dropped 1 base, with 17 bases sitting between them. For the CDR3, the DNA is TGTGCCAGCGCCGTAAGGTCGCGGGGCCAAGAGACCCAGTACTTC. Its protein product is CASAVRSRGQETQYF.

The CDR3 loop reads CASRGRESEKLFF. As DNA, the CDR3 is TGTGCCAGCAGGGGGAGGGAGAGTGAAAAACTGTTTTTT. V usage is TRBV6-7 and J usage is TRBJ1-4; D uncertain. TRBV6-7 counts as an open reading frame of uncertain function. V lost 6 bases to trimming and J lost 7 bases, with 12 bases between them. The CDR3 covers 13 residues.

This rearrangement joins TRBV10-2 to TRBJ2-7, with 9 nucleotides matching TRBD2. V dropped 9 bases and J dropped 3; count of bases not matched to a gene: 9. The CDR3 sequence is 14 residues long. CDR1 is WSHSY and CDR2 is SAAADI in the germline V gene. The CDR3 sequence is CASLPTSGSYEQYF. In nucleotides, the CDR3 is TGCGCCAGTCTACCGACTAGCGGAAGCTACGAGCAGTACTTC.

This clone was recorded once. The chain employs TRBV7-9 and TRBJ1-1; D not resolved. The CDR3 consists of 13 residues. Germline V gene sequence: CDR1 SEHNR, CDR2 FQNEAQ (reference sequence). V lost 1 base to trimming and J lost 3 bases, with 6 bases between them. CDR3 sequence: CASSLEGDTEAFF. The DNA of the CDR3 is TGTGCCAGCAGCTTAGAGGGAGACACTGAAGCTTTCTTT.

The rearrangement joins TRBV7-6 to TRBJ1-6; TRBD1 aligns across 9 bases. Germline V gives CDR1 SGHVS, CDR2 FNYEAQ. The CDR3 runs 15 residues. J gave up 6 bases and V 3 bases, and 3 bases lay outside the gene matches. In nucleotides, the CDR3 is TGTGCCAGCAGCTTGCAGGGACAGGGTAATTCACCCCTCCACTTT. Translating gives CASSLQGQGNSPLHF.

The V and J genes are TRBV3-1 (or the pseudogene TRBV3-2) and TRBJ2-7; unclear D gene. Germline V lookup: CDR1 LGHDT, CDR2 YNNKEL (reference sequence). This CDR3 comprises 13 residues. The ends were cut back, 0 bases at V and 2 bases at J, with 5 bases in the middle. The CDR3 sequence is CASSQEGAYEQYF. The CDR3, as DNA: TGTGCCAGCAGCCAAGAAGGTGCCTACGAGCAGTACTTC.

The genes are TRBV4-1 and TRBJ1-2; D gene unclear. The CDR3 consists of 15 residues. The germline V gene encodes CDR1 MGHRA and CDR2 YSYEKL. Trimming shortened V by 0 bases and J by 4 bases, and 12 bases separated the two germline ends. CDR3: CASSQDIGRIYGYTF. The CDR3, as DNA: TGCGCCAGCAGCCAAGATATCGGACGAATCTATGGCTACACCTTC.

The V gene is TRBV2, the J gene TRBJ2-2, with D possibly being TRBD2 (5 bases). V was clipped by 2 bases and J by 8 bases, with 9 bases between them. The CDR3 runs to 13 residues. Germline-derived CDR1 and CDR2 are SNHLY and FYNNEI. CDR3 region: CASSESGIGELFF. The DNA for the CDR3 is TGTGCCAGCAGTGAATCGGGGATTGGGGAGCTGTTTTTT.

J is TRBJ1-4 and V is TRBV2, with D maybe TRBD1 (5 bases). Germline CDR1 is SNHLY and CDR2 is FYNNEI. The germline V and J ends were trimmed by 3 bases and 4 bases, with 9 bases remaining between them. The CDR3 runs to 14 residues. CDR3 loop: CASSDRDFNEKLFF. In nucleotides, the CDR3 is TGTGCCAGCAGTGACAGGGACTTTAATGAAAAACTGTTTTTT. Full variable domain (rest looked up from reference TRBV2 and TRBJ1-4): EPEVTQTPSHQVTQMGQEVILRCVPISNHLYFYWYRQILGQKVEFLVSFYNNEISEKSEIFDDQFSVERPDGSNFTLKIRSTKLEDSAMYFCASSDRDFNEKLFFGSGTQLSVL.

This clone has just a few counts. CDR3 DNA sequence: TGTGCCAGCAGTGACGGAACCTACGAGCAGTACTTC. Residues: CASSDGTYEQYF. J is TRBJ2-7 and V is TRBV6-1; D gene ambiguous. The CDR3 spans 12 residues. CDR1 MNHNS and CDR2 SASEGT come from the germline V gene. V lost 3 bases to trimming and J lost 2 bases, with 5 bases between them.

The chain is built from TRBV2 and TRBJ1-3; 9 positions match TRBD1. The CDR3 consists of 14 residues. Germline CDR1 is SNHLY and CDR2 is FYNNEI. V gave up 7 bases and J gave up 3 bases; unmatched junction bases: 4. The CDR3 reads CASTGQGFGNTIYF. DNA for the CDR3: TGTGCCAGCACCGGACAGGGGTTTGGAAACACCATATATTTT.

Only a few counts were recorded for this clone. V gene TRBV28 combines with J gene TRBJ1-1; no firm D call. Germline CDR1 MDHEN, CDR2 SYDVKM. The CDR3 consists of 11 residues. V lost 5 bases, J lost 2 bases, and 3 bases lay in between. CDR3 region: CASSGNTEAFF. The CDR3 DNA sequence: TGTGCCAGCAGTGGTAACACTGAAGCTTTCTTT. Using reference TRBV28 and TRBJ1-1 for the parts outside the CDR3, the full variable domain is DVKVTQSSRYLVKRTGEKVFLECVQDMDHENMFWYRQDPGLGLRLIYFSYDVKMKEKGDIPEGYSVSREKKERFSLILESASTNQTSMYLCASSGNTEAFFGQGTRLTVV.

The chain couples TRBV6-4 to TRBJ2-3; 8 nucleotides align to TRBD2. CDR3 length: 16 amino acids. V trimming: 0 bases; J trimming: 10 bases; junction bases outside the gene matches: 12. The germline CDR1 and CDR2 sequences are MRHNA and SNTAGT. CDR3 sequence reads: CASSDSKVGGGGSQYF. Here the CDR3 DNA reads TGTGCCAGCAGTGACTCGAAGGTCGGGGGGGGCGGATCGCAGTATTTT.

The chain links TRBV4-1 to TRBJ2-1; 12 bases align to TRBD2. CDR3 size: 18 residues. V shed 1 base and J 7 bases; nucleotides not matched to a gene: 11. The germline gives CDR1 MGHRA, CDR2 YSYEKL. CDR3 loop: CASSQAYWETSGGNEQFF. CDR3 nucleotide sequence: TGCGCCAGCAGCCAAGCGTATTGGGAGACTAGCGGGGGAAATGAGCAGTTCTTC.

This clone has just one count. The chain has TRBV2 and TRBJ1-2; 7 bases map to TRBD1. The trim removed 5 bases at V and 1 base at J, leaving 10 bases unmatched. This CDR3 has 16 amino acids. CDR1 is SNHLY and CDR2 is FYNNEI in the germline V gene. The chain's CDR3 is CASSQTGQAHNYGYTF. The CDR3 nucleotides are TGTGCCAGCAGTCAGACCGGACAGGCCCATAACTATGGCTACACCTTC.